These T cell receptor beta chains were read from a single sample in a study of T-cell memory formation after mild COVID-19. One entry per CDR3 protein results from TCRdb running MiXCR on the 5' RACE reads. The sample holds under 300,000 distinct CDR3 sequences, about 17% seen once. The sample consisted of PBMCs or a T cell subset sorted from them (not recorded which). The receptors here all came from a man aged 18 to 35 who had mild COVID-19 (a few samples of this study predate the infection). Cell type and time point are not known. Both conserved end residues are part of each CDR3. A D gene is named only where the DNA matches it firmly. A row's size may be missing; if present it is once, few, many or a size class.

>-|TRBJ2-7|TRBV20-1|TRBD1
CSARVRDRAYEQYF
TGCAGTGCTAGAGTAAGGGACAGGGCGTACGAGCAGTACTTC
>-|TRBJ1-6|TRBV7-6|-
CASSLGGLGSPLHF
TGTGCCAGCAGCTTAGGCGGCCTGGGGTCACCCCTCCACTTT
>-|TRBJ2-1|TRBV7-7|-
CASSLGDPNEQFF
TGTGCCAGCAGCTTAGGCGATCCGAATGAGCAGTTCTTC
>few|TRBJ2-3|TRBV4-3|TRBD2
CASSQALAGGPDTQYF
TGCGCCAGCAGCCAAGCCCTAGCGGGGGGCCCAGATACGCAGTATTTT
>-|TRBJ1-4|TRBV7-6|-
CASSLGPQKEVEKLFF
TGTGCCAGCAGCTTAGGACCACAGAAGGAGGTTGAAAAACTGTTTTTT
>-|TRBJ1-1|TRBV12-3/TRBV12-4|TRBD1
CASSTDRVGMNTEAFF
TGTGCCAGCAGTACGGACAGGGTCGGGATGAACACTGAAGCTTTCTTT
>many|TRBJ2-7|TRBV7-6|TRBD2
CASSSGGRARGEQYF
TGTGCCAGCAGCTCGGGGGGGCGAGCTCGGGGCGAGCAGTACTTC
>few|TRBJ2-6|TRBV7-2|-
CASSKTAGANVLTF
TGTGCCAGCAGCAAGACAGCCGGGGCCAACGTCCTGACTTTC
>few|TRBJ1-1|TRBV2|-
CASSELPGTEAFF
TGTGCCAGCAGTGAACTTCCGGGAACTGAAGCTTTCTTT
>-|TRBJ2-3|TRBV27|-
CASSLHAVGTDTQYF
TGTGCCAGCAGTTTGCATGCGGTGGGCACAGATACGCAGTATTTT
>-|TRBJ2-7|TRBV7-9|TRBD1
CASSFRDRDEQYF
TGTGCCAGCAGCTTCCGGGACAGGGACGAGCAGTACTTC
>few|TRBJ1-4|TRBV20-1|-
CSASGDNEKLFF
TGCAGTGCTTCAGGGGACAATGAAAAACTGTTTTTT
>few|TRBJ1-5|TRBV12-3/TRBV12-4|-
CASGQDSNQPQHF
TGTGCCAGCGGGCAGGATAGCAATCAGCCCCAGCATTTT
>-|TRBJ2-1|TRBV7-9|TRBD2
CASSLLAGAYNEQFF
TGTGCCAGCAGTCTACTAGCGGGGGCCTACAATGAGCAGTTCTTC
>-|TRBJ2-7|TRBV3-1|-
CASKWTESSYEQYF
TGTGCCAGCAAGTGGACAGAGAGCTCCTACGAGCAGTACTTC
>-|TRBJ2-3|TRBV20-1|TRBD2
CSARGGSGGPTGTDTQYF
TGCAGTGCTAGAGGTGGAAGCGGGGGGCCCACGGGGACAGATACGCAGTATTTT
>-|TRBJ2-1|TRBV12-3/TRBV12-4|-
CASSRMGVLNEQFF
TGTGCCAGCAGTCGGATGGGGGTCCTCAATGAGCAGTTCTTC
>few|TRBJ2-3|TRBV15|-
CATSRGRGSRADTQYF
TGTGCCACCAGCAGGGGAAGAGGTAGTAGAGCAGATACGCAGTATTTT
>few|TRBJ1-5|TRBV6-1|TRBD1
CASSEARQGRNQPQHF
TGTGCCAGCAGTGAAGCGAGACAGGGACGTAATCAGCCCCAGCATTTT
>-|TRBJ2-4|TRBV7-9|-
CASSFRTGVSNIQYF
TGTGCCAGCAGCTTTAGGACGGGGGTGTCGAACATTCAGTACTTC
>few|TRBJ2-3|TRBV6-2/TRBV6-3|-
CASSLALLDTQYF
TGTGCCAGCAGCCTCGCCTTACTTGATACGCAGTATTTT
>-|TRBJ2-2|TRBV9|-
CASSGQGYAGELFF
TGTGCCAGCAGCGGGCAGGGGTATGCCGGGGAGCTGTTTTTT
>-|TRBJ1-5|TRBV4-2|TRBD1
CASSPGGGTGVGQPQHF
TGTGCCAGCAGCCCCGGTGGGGGGACAGGGGTTGGTCAGCCCCAGCATTTT
>few|TRBJ1-6|TRBV7-2|TRBD1
CASSIQGTPLHF
TGTGCCAGCAGCATACAGGGGACACCCCTCCACTTT
>few|TRBJ1-5|TRBV7-8|-
CASTLGVVGINQPQHF
TGTGCCAGCACCCTAGGGGTTGTGGGGATTAATCAGCCCCAGCATTTT
>many|TRBJ2-3|TRBV6-4|-
CASSDGGATDTQYF
TGTGCCAGCAGTGACGGGGGGGCGACAGATACGCAGTATTTT
>-|TRBJ1-1|TRBV10-3|TRBD1
CAISGDSEAFF
TGTGCCATCAGCGGGGACAGTGAAGCTTTCTTT
>-|TRBJ2-1|TRBV20-1|-
CSARVYEQFF
TGCAGTGCTAGAGTGTATGAGCAGTTCTTC
>few|TRBJ2-5|TRBV12-3/TRBV12-4|TRBD2
CASSPRLAGDQETQYF
TGTGCCAGCAGTCCTAGACTAGCGGGGGACCAAGAGACCCAGTACTTC
>-|TRBJ2-1|TRBV7-2|-
CASSFTWDLGEQFF
TGTGCCAGCAGCTTTACGTGGGACTTGGGTGAGCAGTTCTTC
>few|TRBJ2-1|TRBV7-2|-
CASSLVSRDNEQFF
TGTGCCAGCAGCTTAGTCTCTCGGGACAATGAGCAGTTCTTC
>few|TRBJ1-5|TRBV29-1|-
CSVAVEGNQPQHF
TGCAGCGTTGCAGTTGAGGGCAATCAGCCCCAGCATTTT
>many|TRBJ2-5|TRBV7-2|TRBD2
CASSFGGETQYF
TGTGCCAGCAGCTTCGGGGGGGAGACCCAGTACTTC
>-|TRBJ1-1|TRBV5-1|-
CASSLARGNTEAFF
TGCGCCAGCAGCTTGGCCCGGGGCAACACTGAAGCTTTCTTT
>few|TRBJ1-5|TRBV5-6|-
CASSFGRNSNQPQHF
TGTGCCAGCAGCTTTGGTCGGAATAGCAATCAGCCCCAGCATTTT
>-|TRBJ2-1|TRBV4-1|-
CASSQTRTYNEQFF
TGCGCCAGCAGCCAAACACGGACCTACAATGAGCAGTTCTTC
>-|TRBJ2-1|TRBV12-3/TRBV12-4|TRBD2
CASSPLAGGYPWGNEQFF
TGTGCCAGCAGTCCCCTGGCGGGGGGCTACCCTTGGGGAAATGAGCAGTTCTTC
>many|TRBJ1-1|TRBV20-1|-
CSARDPEAFF
TGCAGTGCAAGGGATCCCGAAGCTTTCTTT